The 12 T cell receptor beta chains below all came from one sample that was sequenced in a study of T cell responses to AZD1222 COVID-19 vaccine. Generated by immunoSEQ multiplex PCR, the TCRdb table keeps only in-frame clones and is missing some. The sample has about 150,000 clones; roughly 90% are singletons. The starting material was peripheral blood, obtained 28 days after the second AZD1222 dose. The receptor set was obtained from an adult who received the AZD1222 COVID-19 vaccine.

The gene calls are TRBV20-1 and TRBJ1-4; no definite D call. The V gene lost 0 bases and the J gene lost 7 bases, with 3 bases spanning the gap. From germline, CDR1 is DFQATT and CDR2 SNEGSKA (reference sequence). The CDR3 length is 11 residues. CDR3 sequence (DNA): TGCAGTGCTAGAGATCTTGAAAAACTGTTTTTT. Protein sequence: CSARDLEKLFF.

V and J are TRBV9 and TRBJ1-1; D gene ambiguous. Trimming pared 0 bases from V and 5 bases from J, leaving 8 bases between. The CDR3 has 13 residues. CDR1 is SGDLS, CDR2 YYNGEE, per germline. This CDR3 is CASSVGSGTEAFF. Written as DNA, the CDR3 is TGTGCCAGCAGCGTAGGGTCTGGGACTGAAGCTTTCTTT.

The chain uses TRBV6-1 and TRBJ2-1; the D is unclear. CDR3 length: 15 residues. The germline V gene has CDR1 MNHNS and CDR2 SASEGT. V lost 2 bases, J lost 4 bases, and 12 bases lay in between. For the CDR3, the DNA is TGTGCCAGCAGTGAAAACAAGGAAGGGTACAATGAGCAGTTCTTC. Translation gives CASSENKEGYNEQFF.

The CDR3 protein is CASSQAVQGADTQYF. The CDR3 region has the DNA TGTGCCAGCAGCCAAGCAGTTCAAGGGGCAGATACGCAGTATTTT. This rearrangement joins TRBV7-2 to TRBJ2-3; weak D call: TRBD1 (5 bases). CDR1 and CDR2 (germline): SGHTA, FQGNSA. The CDR3 extends over 15 amino acids. V was shortened by 5 bases and J by 4 bases, with 16 bases between the two germline ends.

The genes are TRBV6-5 and TRBJ2-7, with D possibly matching TRBD2 (5 bases). CDR3 size: 13 residues. Per germline, CDR1 MNHEY and CDR2 SVGAGI. With 6 bases removed from V and 4 bases from J, the gap between germline ends came to 13 bases. The CDR3 nucleotides are TGTGCCAGCAGCCGAGGGTTCGGGTACGAGCAGTACTTC. The encoded protein is CASSRGFGYEQYF.

The chain combines TRBV25-1 with TRBJ1-4; 10 bases fit TRBD1. Trimming cost V 4 bases and J 4 bases; bases outside gene matches: 6. Germline-derived CDR1 and CDR2 are MGHDK and SYGVNS. The CDR3 has 16 amino acids. This CDR3 is CASSGDRGLGNEKLFF. CDR3 coding DNA: TGTGCCAGCAGTGGTGACAGGGGGCTAGGTAATGAAAAACTGTTTTTT.

The chain uses TRBV11-2 and TRBJ2-7; maybe TRBD2 (5 bases). V was clipped by 4 bases and J by 6 bases, with 16 bases between them. Germline V gene data show CDR1 as SGHAT and CDR2 as FQNNGV. CDR3 length: 14 residues. DNA for the CDR3: TGTGCCAGCAGCTATAACGGGAAGGACTCCGAGCAGTACTTC. Its translation: CASSYNGKDSEQYF.

The rearrangement links TRBV4-1 to TRBJ1-6; 8 positions agree with TRBD1. Per germline, CDR1 MGHRA and CDR2 YSYEKL. This CDR3 spans 16 amino acids. The junction had 10 bases not matched to a gene; V was cut back by 5 bases and J by 7 bases. In DNA, the CDR3 is TGCGCCAGCAGCGGTCGACCGGGACAGGAGAATTCACCCCTCCACTTT. It is translated as CASSGRPGQENSPLHF.

This chain links TRBV14 with TRBJ1-4, with D perhaps matching TRBD1 (6 bases). In germline, CDR1 is SGHDN, CDR2 FVKESK. V shed 0 bases and J shed 3 bases, with 11 bases lying between them. This CDR3 contains 16 residues. The CDR3 is CASSQEAGAPNEKLFF. Here the CDR3 DNA reads TGTGCCAGCAGCCAAGAAGCAGGGGCCCCTAATGAAAAACTGTTTTTT.

The gene calls are TRBV10-3 and TRBJ1-1; 7 nucleotides align to TRBD1. The CDR3 has 15 amino acids. After removal of 4 bases from V and 0 bases from J, the junction contained 5 bases not matched to a gene. Germline lookup yields CDR1 ENHRY and CDR2 SYGVKD. CDR3 sequence reads: CAISGWDSMNTEAFF. The CDR3, as DNA: TGTGCCATCAGTGGCTGGGACAGCATGAACACTGAAGCTTTCTTT.

This chain uses TRBV19 with TRBJ1-5; 7 bases fit TRBD1. CDR3 length equals 14 residues. Per the germline V gene, CDR1 is LNHDA and CDR2 is SQIVND (reference sequence). The V and J ends lost 9 bases and 8 bases, in that order; junction bases with no gene match: 13. CDR3 nucleotides: TGTGCCAGCCTGCCCGCCGGGACAGCCAAGCCCCAGCATTTT. Amino acids: CASLPAGTAKPQHF. Together with reference TRBV19 and TRBJ1-5, the CDR3 gives the full variable domain: DGGITQSPKYLFRKEGQNVTLSCEQNLNHDAMYWYRQDPGQGLRLIYYSQIVNDFQKGDIAEGYSVSREKKESFPLTVTSAQKNPTAFYLCASLPAGTAKPQHFGDGTRLSIL.

The V call is TRBV4-3, the J call TRBJ2-6; D not certain. V was clipped by 4 bases and J by 1 base, with 11 bases between them. This CDR3 contains 16 residues. CDR1 LGHNA and CDR2 YSLEER come from the germline V gene. The CDR3 DNA reads TGCGCCAGCAGCCCAAATCCTGGGTCTGGGGCCAACGTCCTGACTTTC. As protein: CASSPNPGSGANVLTF.